The clone carrying this T cell receptor beta chain was picked up one time. Its antigen is as yet unknown. The data were obtained in a study of cytomegalovirus exposure and HLA in healthy donors. As for the study in general: The approximately 660 first-cohort repertoires shared a platform with the roughly 130 validation repertoires, as reported in a later analysis.

The repertoire was sequenced with immunoSEQ multiplex PCR; TCRdb's copy has only in-frame clones and lacks some. The table lists some 120,000 clones, 85% to 90% of them singletons. Overall study results and limits: TCR beta chains numbering under 200 were designated cytomegalovirus-associated. Among the CMV-associated chains, three were confirmed in vitro as specific for CMV antigens. It was found in a later analysis that first-cohort TCR clusters tended to co-occur in the 100 to 150 validation repertoires.

Germline CDR1 SGHTA, CDR2 FQGNSA. The CDR3 is 13 residues long. V lost 1 base, J lost 6 bases, and 7 bases lay in between. Sequenced material: PBMCs. The receptor's source is a man under 40 in good health and CMV-seronegative. The chain carries TRBV7-2 and TRBJ2-4; D might be TRBD2 (6 bases). The CDR3 here is CASSLDGGNIQYF. CDR3 DNA sequence: TGTGCCAGCAGCTTAGACGGGGGAAACATTCAGTACTTC.